These T cell receptor beta chains were read from a single sample in a study of Graves' ophthalmopathy and Graves' hyperthyroidism. TCRdb re-analysed the multiplex PCR reads in MiXCR, keeping a single row per CDR3 protein. The data contain around 1.1 million distinct CDR3 sequences, less than 45% of them singletons. The specimen was peripheral blood or thyroid tissue (not recorded which). The receptors originated from an adult man with Graves' hyperthyroidism. Both conserved end residues are part of each CDR3. D genes are given only for firm matches. Not all rows give a size; the values are once, few, many and, for expanded clones, a class.

abundance | j_gene | v_gene | d_gene | CDR3aa | CDR3nt
NA | TRBJ2-3 | TRBV6-6 | NA | CASSQLLPPADTQYF | TGTGCCAGCAGTCAACTCTTACCCCCAGCAGATACGCAGTATTTT
many | TRBJ2-7 | TRBV20-1 | NA | CSAFLGWGEDEQYF | TGCAGTGCTTTCCTGGGGTGGGGAGAGGACGAGCAGTACTTC
few | TRBJ2-7 | TRBV9 | TRBD2 | CASSFVGGGNSYEQYF | TGTGCCAGCAGTTTTGTGGGCGGGGGGAACTCCTACGAGCAGTACTTC
NA | TRBJ1-5 | TRBV7-9 | NA | CASSFPRISYEHF | TGTGCCAGCAGCTTCCCTCGGATCTCCTACGAGCATTTT
many | TRBJ2-2 | TRBV5-1 | NA | CASSSEGQRTGELFF | TGCGCCAGCAGCTCGGAGGGGCAGCGAACCGGGGAGCTGTTTTTT
NA | TRBJ2-5 | TRBV7-2 | NA | CASSLGVAVEQETQYF | TGTGCCAGCAGCTTAGGGGTAGCGGTAGAACAAGAGACCCAGTACTTC
many | TRBJ2-5 | TRBV12-3/TRBV12-4 | TRBD2 | CASSQGGPSSETQYF | TGTGCCAGCAGCCAGGGAGGGCCTAGTAGCGAGACCCAGTACTTC
NA | TRBJ2-7 | TRBV4-3 | TRBD2 | CASSQGREPGLAGYEQYF | TGCGCCAGCAGCCAAGGAAGGGAGCCGGGACTAGCGGGCTACGAGCAGTACTTC
NA | TRBJ2-1 | TRBV19 | TRBD2 | CASSTGRGSNEQFF | TGTGCCAGTAGTACCGGGCGGGGGTCGAATGAGCAGTTCTTC
many | TRBJ2-7 | TRBV10-3 | NA | CAISELSYEQYF | TGTGCCATCAGTGAGTTGTCCTACGAGCAGTACTTC
NA | TRBJ2-7 | TRBV7-3 | NA | CASSLEAGVNYEQYF | TGTGCCAGCAGCTTGGAGGCAGGGGTAAACTACGAGCAGTACTTC
few | TRBJ2-7 | TRBV4-3 | TRBD1 | CASSQGTGQGGSSYEQYF | TGCGCCAGCAGCCAAGGCACGGGACAGGGGGGGAGCTCCTACGAGCAGTACTTC
many | TRBJ1-6 | TRBV7-9 | NA | CASSLGARGSPLHF | TGTGCCAGCAGCTTAGGGGCGAGGGGGTCACCCCTCCACTTT
NA | TRBJ2-2 | TRBV6-5 | NA | CASGGSELFF | TGTGCCAGCGGGGGGTCGGAGCTGTTTTTT
once | TRBJ2-7 | TRBV28 | NA | CASSLPNGAPGEQYF | TGTGCCAGCAGTTTACCGAACGGGGCTCCAGGCGAGCAGTACTTC
many | TRBJ2-7 | TRBV24-1 | NA | CATSDRRGGYEQYF | TGTGCCACCAGTGATCGCAGGGGCGGGTACGAGCAGTACTTC
many | TRBJ2-5 | TRBV20-1 | NA | CSARGDPRRETQYF | TGCAGTGCTAGAGGGGACCCTAGGAGGGAGACCCAGTACTTC
many | TRBJ2-3 | TRBV10-3 | TRBD2 | CASSETSGGADTQYF | TGTGCCAGCAGTGAGACTAGCGGGGGGGCAGATACGCAGTATTTT
NA | TRBJ2-7 | TRBV20-1 | NA | CSARDDDYEQYF | TGCAGTGCTAGAGATGACGACTACGAGCAGTACTTC
many | TRBJ2-7 | TRBV5-4 | TRBD2 | CASSPTSVSSYEQYF | TGTGCCAGCAGCCCGACTAGCGTCAGCTCCTACGAGCAGTACTTC
many | TRBJ2-7 | TRBV25-1 | TRBD2 | CASSEYGGGAGEQYF | TGTGCCAGCAGTGAATACGGCGGGGGGGCCGGCGAGCAGTACTTC
NA | TRBJ1-1 | TRBV7-2 | NA | CASSVGGRQDSNTEAFF | TGTGCCAGCAGCGTTGGGGGAAGACAGGATTCAAACACTGAAGCTTTCTTT
NA | TRBJ1-1 | TRBV6-5 | NA | CASSYSRDGSEAFF | TGTGCCAGCAGTTACTCTAGGGACGGCTCTGAAGCTTTCTTT
NA | TRBJ1-1 | TRBV7-2 | TRBD1 | CASSSGTDPLRAFF | TGTGCCAGCAGCTCCGGGACAGACCCACTGAGGGCTTTCTTT
many | TRBJ1-2 | TRBV20-1 | NA | CSASGAGIYGYTF | TGCAGTGCTAGCGGGGCGGGGATCTATGGCTACACCTTC
NA | TRBJ2-5 | TRBV13 | NA | CASSPGTLGGAQETQYF | TGTGCCAGCTCACCCGGGACTCTCGGCGGGGCCCAAGAGACCCAGTACTTC
NA | TRBJ2-1 | TRBV25-1 | NA | CASSARVGSYNEQFF | TGTGCCAGCAGTGCTAGGGTTGGGTCCTACAATGAGCAGTTCTTC
NA | TRBJ1-1 | TRBV2 | NA | CASRLKNTEAFF | TGTGCCAGCAGGCTGAAGAACACTGAAGCTTTCTTT
many | TRBJ1-3 | TRBV7-9 | TRBD1 | CASSGGTGVDTGNTIYF | TGTGCCAGCAGCGGAGGGACAGGGGTGGATACTGGAAACACCATATATTTT
many | TRBJ2-7 | TRBV5-1 | NA | CASSLSGLTYEQYF | TGCGCCAGCAGCTTGAGTGGTCTCACCTACGAGCAGTACTTC
NA | TRBJ2-7 | TRBV10-3 | NA | CATASYEQYF | TGTGCCACGGCATCCTACGAGCAGTACTTC
many | TRBJ1-2 | TRBV7-2 | TRBD1 | CASSLQPGQGYGYTF | TGTGCCAGCAGCCTGCAGCCGGGACAGGGCTATGGCTACACCTTC
once | TRBJ1-6 | TRBV25-1 | NA | CACSARSGAGYSPLHF | NA
NA | TRBJ1-2 | TRBV25-1 | TRBD1 | CASSETGGGGYTF | TGTGCCAGCAGTGAGACAGGGGGCGGTGGCTACACCTTC
NA | TRBJ2-7 | TRBV13 | TRBD1 | CASSGPGQGLDEQYF | TGTGCCAGCAGCGGGCCGGGACAGGGGCTTGACGAGCAGTACTTC
NA | TRBJ1-2 | TRBV27 | NA | CASSSSGRDYTF | TGTGCCAGCAGTTCATCAGGGCGAGATTACACCTTC